This T cell receptor beta chain appears in the sequencing data of a study of identical twins listed by TCRdb under 2016. The study in broad terms: To test whether fetal clonotypes persist, the study used deep sequencing on TCR alpha and beta repertoires from monozygotic twins, unrelated adults of various ages, and cord blood. To rule out contamination, replicate twin experiments were performed at different times with different library preparation protocols.

Results and caveats for the whole study, not just this receptor: In monozygotic twins, out-of-frame TCR alpha sharing was systematically underestimated by recombination models, although the models agreed with sharing between unrelated individuals. Compared with coincidental sharing between unrelated individuals, an excess of low generation-probability sequences was observed among out-of-frame TCR alpha sequences shared between twins. The excess sharing between twins in beta out-of-frame sequences was weaker because fewer shared sequences reduced the signal-to-noise ratio. Abundant cord blood beta clonotypes had fewer insertions, young adult naive repertoires showed a similar but weaker trend, and memory repertoires showed no such trend. Zero-insertion analyses could be partly confounded by invariant T cells such as MAIT and iNKT, although diverse VJ usage argued against such confounding for most clonotypes. Conclusions relied on cross-sectional statistical analysis, since the same donors could not be followed over many years.

From its cysteine to its phenylalanine, the CDR3 spans 14 amino acids. Solely the CDR3 DNA is kept, with 42 bases framed from the first base. From a lookup of the germline V gene, CDR1 and CDR2 are SGHDT and YYEEEE. For this chain, trimming is 3 bases at the V end and 5 bases at the J end, and the number of junction bases without a gene match is 7. Library preparation used 5' RACE. The sequencer was an Illumina HiSeq 2000. Template switching introduced a universal primer binding site; the final cDNA contained a unique molecular identifier, enabling accurate counting of TCR cDNA molecules. Specific primers in the conserved constant-segment region were used to synthesize first-strand cDNA for the TCR alpha and beta chains. Each cDNA library was double barcoded, with a SMART-Mk sample barcode plus Illumina barcodes, to control for contamination. TruSeq adapter sequences and Illumina sample barcodes were added in two successive PCR steps. The Illumina HiSeq platform was used with custom primers to sequence TCR alpha and beta cDNA libraries. As for how the authors treated the data: MiGEC was used to process raw reads and extract unique molecular identifiers, and MiXCR was used to find CDR3 positions. For each individual, recombination models were inferred using an EM algorithm with the repgenHMM and IGoR tools. Shared clonotypes were analyzed with the tcR package in R, and sharing was normalized by the product of cloneset sizes. To study raw recombination without the effects of thymic and clonal selection, out-of-frame nonproductive sequences were analyzed. TCRdb's own reprocessing of the public reads used fastp at Q25 and MiXCR and kept productive beta chains. Records with the same CDR3 protein are collapsed into one entry carrying the most frequent genes and DNA. The V and J calls here are based on TCRdb, not the publication. The sample table shows 420,000 or so distinct CDR3 sequences, and under 20% are seen once. The top ten clonotypes cover roughly 12% of the sample.

This clonotype showed up just a few times. Which antigen it targets is not known. No qualities accompany the bases; no much larger clone lies one base away. Every donor was a healthy Caucasian. Three unrelated non-twin adults were additionally sequenced: a male aged 18 to 29, a male aged 50 to 59 and a female aged 50 to 59. Miltenyi CD45RO+ enrichment and human naive T-cell isolation kits were used to isolate memory (CD45RO+) and naive T cells from PBMC. The sequenced sample consisted of naive T cells sorted from blood. Explained via the paper, the cell subset or site label denotes: cells isolated with a human naive T-cell isolation kit. The source is a man in his forties or fifties in good health. The chain is made from TRBV5-6 and TRBJ1-1, and 7 junction bases match TRBD1. CDR3 reads: CASSSQGRGTEAFF. The nucleotide sequence reads TGTGCCAGCAGCTCACAGGGGAGGGGGACTGAAGCTTTCTTT. When the CDR3 is completed using the reference TRBV5-6 and TRBJ1-1 genes on either side, the full variable domain is DAGVTQSPTHLIKTRGQQVTLRCSPKSGHDTVSWYQQALGQGPQFIFQYYEEEERQRGNFPDRFSGHQFPNYSSELNVNALLLGDSALYLCASSSQGRGTEAFFGQGTRLTVV.